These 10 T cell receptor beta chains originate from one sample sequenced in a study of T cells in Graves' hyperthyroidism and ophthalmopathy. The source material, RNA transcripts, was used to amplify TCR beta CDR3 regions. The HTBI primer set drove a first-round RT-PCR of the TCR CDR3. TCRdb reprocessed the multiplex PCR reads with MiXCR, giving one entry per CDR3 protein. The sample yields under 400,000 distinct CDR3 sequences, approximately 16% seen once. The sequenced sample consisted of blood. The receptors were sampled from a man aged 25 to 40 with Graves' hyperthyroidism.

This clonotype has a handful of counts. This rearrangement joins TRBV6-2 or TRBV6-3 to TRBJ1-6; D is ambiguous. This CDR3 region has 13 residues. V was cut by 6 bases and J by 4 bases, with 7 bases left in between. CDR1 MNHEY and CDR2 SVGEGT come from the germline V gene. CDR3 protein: CASSRTYNSPLHF. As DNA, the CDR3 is TGTGCCAGCAGCAGGACTTATAATTCACCCCTCCACTTT.

The CDR3 loop reads CSAKHPIGSTDTQYF. Here the CDR3 DNA reads TGCAGTGCGAAACATCCTATAGGTAGCACAGATACGCAGTATTTT. This chain links TRBV20-1 with TRBJ2-3; D remains unclear. The V gene lost 6 bases and the J gene lost 0 bases, with 16 bases spanning the gap. The CDR3 is 15 residues long. From germline, CDR1 is DFQATT and CDR2 SNEGSKA (reference sequence).

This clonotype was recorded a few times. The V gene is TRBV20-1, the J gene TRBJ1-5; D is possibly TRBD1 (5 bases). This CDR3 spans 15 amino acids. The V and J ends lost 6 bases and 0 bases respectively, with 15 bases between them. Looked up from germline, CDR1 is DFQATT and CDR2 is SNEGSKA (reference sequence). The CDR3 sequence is CSASDSQISNQPQHF. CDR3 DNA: TGCAGTGCCTCTGACAGTCAAATTAGCAATCAGCCCCAGCATTTT.

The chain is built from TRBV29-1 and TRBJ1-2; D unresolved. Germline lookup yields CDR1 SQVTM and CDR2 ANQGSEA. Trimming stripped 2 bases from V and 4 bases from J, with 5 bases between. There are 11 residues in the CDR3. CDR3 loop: CSVEQLYGYTF. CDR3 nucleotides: TGCAGCGTTGAACAGCTCTATGGCTACACCTTC.

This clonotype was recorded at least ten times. The CDR3 bases are TGCAGCGTTGCAACTAGCACACCCTACGAGCAGTACTTC. Amino acid sequence: CSVATSTPYEQYF. The rearrangement joins TRBV29-1 to TRBJ2-7, with D possibly TRBD2 on 6 matching bases. Germline CDR1 and CDR2: SQVTM and ANQGSEA. The CDR3 is 13 residues long. Trimming stripped 4 bases from V and 2 bases from J, with 12 bases between.

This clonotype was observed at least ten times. CDR3 protein: CASSLAGGSADTQYF. CDR3 sequence (DNA): TGTGCCAGCAGCTTAGCGGGAGGTTCGGCAGATACGCAGTATTTT. The rearrangement joins TRBV7-3 to TRBJ2-3; 8 nucleotides agree with TRBD2. The trim removed 2 bases at V and 4 bases at J, leaving 5 bases unmatched. The CDR3 runs to 15 residues. Per the germline V gene, CDR1 is SGHTA and CDR2 is FQGTGA.

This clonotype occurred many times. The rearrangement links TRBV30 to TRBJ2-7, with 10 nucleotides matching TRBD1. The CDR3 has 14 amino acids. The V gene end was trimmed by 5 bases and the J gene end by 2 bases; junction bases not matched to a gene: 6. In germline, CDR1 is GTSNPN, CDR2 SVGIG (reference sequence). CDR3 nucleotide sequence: TGTGCCTGGGATCCGGGACAGGGGCCCTACGAGCAGTACTTC. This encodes CAWDPGQGPYEQYF.

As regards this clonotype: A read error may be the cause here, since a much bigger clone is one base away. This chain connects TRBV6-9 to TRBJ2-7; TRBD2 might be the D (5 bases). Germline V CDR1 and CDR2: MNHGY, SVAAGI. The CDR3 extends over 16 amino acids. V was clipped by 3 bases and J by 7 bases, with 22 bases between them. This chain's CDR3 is CASSYMSGLLSNEQYF. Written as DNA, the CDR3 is TGTGCCAGCAGTTACATGAGCGGTCTACTCTCCAATGAGCAGTACTTC.

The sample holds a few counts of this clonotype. The CDR3 DNA is TGTGCCAGCAGTTTTCTCAGGGGGGGTAACTATGGCTACACCTTC. It translates to CASSFLRGGNYGYTF. This rearrangement joins TRBV28 to TRBJ1-2; 7 positions agree with TRBD1. The trim removed 3 bases at V and 1 base at J, leaving 5 bases unmatched. The CDR3 extends over 15 amino acids. Germline loops: CDR1 MDHEN, CDR2 SYDVKM.

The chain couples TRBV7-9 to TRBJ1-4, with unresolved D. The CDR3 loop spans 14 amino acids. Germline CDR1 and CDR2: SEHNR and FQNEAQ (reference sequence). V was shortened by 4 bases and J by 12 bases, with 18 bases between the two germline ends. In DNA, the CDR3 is TGTGCCAGCAGCTACGGGTCTCAAACGAGCGAACTGTTTTTT. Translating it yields CASSYGSQTSELFF. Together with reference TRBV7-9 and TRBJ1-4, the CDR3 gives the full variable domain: DTGVSQNPRHKITKRGQNVTFRCDPISEHNRLYWYRQTLGQGPEFLTYFQNEAQLEKSRLLSDRFSAERPKGSFSTLEIQRTEQGDSAMYLCASSYGSQTSELFFGSGTQLSVL.